These 23 T cell receptor beta chains share one sample of origin, sequenced in a study of shared clonotypes between healthy human individuals. The protocol was immunoSEQ multiplex PCR, while the TCRdb copy is restricted to in-frame clones and leaves out a portion. The sample consists of about 800,000 clones, 95% to 97% of them appearing once. CD45RO-negative, CCR7-positively selected cells formed the naive CD8 fraction, excluding terminally differentiated effector memory CD45RA+ cells. Input material: naive CD8+ T cells sorted from blood. Source of these receptors: a man younger than 40 in good health.

The chain is built from TRBV28 and TRBJ2-3; D is tentatively TRBD1 or TRBD2 (5 bases each). CDR1 and CDR2 (germline): MDHEN, SYDVKM. This CDR3 is 15 amino acids long. Trimming stripped 6 bases from V and 2 bases from J, with 15 bases between. DNA of the CDR3: TGTGCCAGCAGAGAGACCGGGACCAACACAGATACGCAGTATTTT. It codes for CASRETGTNTDTQYF.

About this clone itself: Other DNA variants within this sample encode the same CDR3. V usage is TRBV27 and J usage is TRBJ2-7; 8 positions match TRBD2. The germline V gene encodes CDR1 MNHEY and CDR2 SMNVEV (reference sequence). This CDR3 is built from 13 residues. J gave up 1 base and V 6 bases, and 2 bases lay outside the gene matches. The CDR3 loop is CASSPGGSYEQYF. The CDR3 DNA sequence: TGTGCCAGCAGCCCGGGGGGGTCCTACGAGCAGTACTTC.

This chain uses TRBV29-1 with TRBJ1-1, with no clear D. Germline CDR1 SQVTM, CDR2 ANQGSEA. The CDR3 consists of 10 residues. The ends were cut back, 6 bases at V and 8 bases at J, with 10 bases in the middle. In nucleotides, the CDR3 is TGCAGCGTGGCTAGACGCGAAGCTTTCTTT. It encodes CSVARREAFF. The complete variable domain, with remaining parts taken from reference TRBV29-1 and TRBJ1-1, reads SAVISQKPSRDICQRGTSLTIQCQVDSQVTMMFWYRQQPGQSLTLIATANQGSEATYESGFVIDKFPISRPNLTFSTLTVSNMSPEDSSIYLCSVARREAFFGQGTRLTVV.

The DNA for the CDR3 is TGCGCCAGCAGCCAAGATCCCAGTCCCCCGTTGAATGAGCAGTTCTTC. Amino acids: CASSQDPSPPLNEQFF. The V and J genes are TRBV4-3 and TRBJ2-1; no clear D gene. V was trimmed by 0 bases and J by 7 bases, leaving 16 bases between them. This CDR3 is built from 16 residues. The germline V gene encodes CDR1 LGHNA and CDR2 YSLEER.

This clone showed up just once. The rearrangement uses TRBV18 and TRBJ1-1; the D gene is possibly TRBD1 (6 bases). Germline V lookup: CDR1 KGHSH, CDR2 LQKENI. Trimming left V 3 bases short and J 1 base short, with 9 bases between. The CDR3 covers 14 residues. This CDR3 reads CASSPPTGNTEAFF. Written as DNA, the CDR3 is TGTGCCAGCTCACCCCCGACAGGGAACACTGAAGCTTTCTTT.

This chain links TRBV27 with TRBJ2-7; 10 nucleotides agree with TRBD1. Germline values: CDR1 MNHEY, CDR2 SMNVEV (reference sequence). This CDR3 spans 15 amino acids. Trimming cost V 6 bases and J 4 bases; bases outside gene matches: 9. CDR3 residues: CASRPLPDRGYEQYF. The CDR3 nucleotides read TGTGCCAGCAGACCCTTACCGGACAGGGGGTACGAGCAGTACTTC.

CDR3 sequence: CASSDEPGQGSAETQYF. DNA of the CDR3: TGTGCCAGCAGCGACGAACCGGGACAGGGCTCGGCGGAGACCCAGTACTTC. The chain carries TRBV11-2 and TRBJ2-5, with 9 nucleotides matching TRBD1. The CDR3 is 17 amino acids. Unmatched junction bases numbered 15, after V lost 5 bases and J lost 5 bases. Germline lookup yields CDR1 SGHAT and CDR2 FQNNGV.

The chain couples TRBV5-6 to TRBJ2-6; 7 nucleotides line up with TRBD1. Germline CDR1 SGHDT, CDR2 YYEEEE. The CDR3 has 16 residues. V dropped 7 bases and J dropped 4; count of bases not matched to a gene: 11. DNA for the CDR3: TGTGCCAGCGGACGGATGACAGGGCGAGGGGCCAACGTCCTGACTTTC. This gives the protein CASGRMTGRGANVLTF.

As regards this clone: This specimen includes other DNA sequences encoding the same CDR3. This chain links TRBV11-3 with TRBJ2-5, with a weak D call TRBD1 (6 bases). Germline CDR1 reads SGHNT; CDR2 reads YENEEA. Trimming removed 8 bases from V and 2 bases from J, with 12 bases in between. This CDR3 comprises 13 residues. CDR3 in amino acids: CASSPDSQETQYF. CDR3 nucleotides: TGTGCCAGCTCTCCGGACAGTCAAGAGACCCAGTACTTC. Based on the CDR3 plus reference TRBV11-3 and TRBJ2-5, the full variable domain is EAGVVQSPRYKIIEKKQPVAFWCNPISGHNTLYWYLQNLGQGPELLIRYENEEAVDDSQLPKDRFSAERLKGVDSTLKIQPAELGDSAVYLCASSPDSQETQYFGPGTRLLVL.

CDR3 coding DNA: TGTGCCATCAGTGAAGTGGGCGGGAGCACTGAAGCTTTCTTT. It is translated as CAISEVGGSTEAFF. The genes are TRBV10-3 and TRBJ1-1; D is unclear. The CDR3 runs to 14 residues. V gave up 3 bases and J gave up 4 bases, with 12 bases separating them. Germline CDR1 ENHRY, CDR2 SYGVKD.

The chain is built from TRBV7-9 and TRBJ2-7, with unresolved D. Trimming took off 5 bases at V and 3 bases at J, with 5 bases between the two ends. CDR3 length: 11 residues. Germline V CDR1 and CDR2: SEHNR, FQNEAQ (reference sequence). CDR3 nucleotide sequence: TGTGCCAGCAGCGTAAACTACGAGCAGTACTTC. This translates into CASSVNYEQYF.

The rearrangement links TRBV15 to TRBJ2-3; D possibly corresponds to TRBD1 (7 bases). V was trimmed by 3 bases and J by 2 bases, leaving 24 bases between them. The CDR3 is 19 amino acids. Germline lookup yields CDR1 LNHNV and CDR2 YYDKDF (reference sequence). The CDR3 DNA reads as TGTGCCACCAGCAGCTCATGGACAGGCGTTGGGGGGTTCACAGATACGCAGTATTTT. This translates into CATSSSWTGVGGFTDTQYF.

The V call is TRBV7-2, the J call TRBJ1-1, with D tentatively TRBD1 (6 bases). V was trimmed by 3 bases and J by 1 base, leaving 12 bases between them. The CDR3 spans 15 residues. Per the germline V gene, CDR1 is SGHTA and CDR2 is FQGNSA. CDR3 sequence reads: CASSFAGDKNTEAFF. Here the CDR3 DNA reads TGTGCCAGCAGCTTTGCAGGGGACAAGAACACTGAAGCTTTCTTT.

Remarks on this clone: Other DNA sequences within the sample encode an identical CDR3. The chain uses TRBV27 and TRBJ2-7; D might be TRBD1 or TRBD2, each matching 5 bases. Germline loops: CDR1 MNHEY, CDR2 SMNVEV (reference sequence). The V end lost 0 bases, the J end lost 2 bases, and 8 bases lay between the germline ends. The CDR3 totals 14 residues. CDR3 DNA: TGTGCCAGCAGTTTATCGAGGGGAGCCTACGAGCAGTACTTC. This encodes CASSLSRGAYEQYF.

The rearrangement links TRBV7-6 to TRBJ2-7, with TRBD2 identical over 7 bases. The ends lost 2 bases at V and 3 bases at J; junction bases unmatched: 7. The CDR3 contains 15 residues. The germline CDR1 and CDR2 sequences are SGHVS and FNYEAQ. DNA of the CDR3: TGTGCCAGCAGCTTAAAGGGCGGGAGCTTCTACGAGCAGTACTTC. Protein: CASSLKGGSFYEQYF.

This chain joins TRBV10-3 and TRBJ2-3; no firm D call. Trimming cost V 3 bases and J 2 bases, with 9 bases left between them. Per the germline V gene, CDR1 is ENHRY and CDR2 is SYGVKD. The CDR3 has 14 amino acids. CDR3 residues: CAISEWTTTDTQYF. In nucleotides, the CDR3 is TGTGCCATCAGTGAATGGACGACCACAGATACGCAGTATTTT.

The V call is TRBV28, the J call TRBJ2-1; TRBD2 agrees at 11 bases. The length of the CDR3 is 16 residues. The V segment lost 6 bases and the J segment 3 bases; nucleotides outside the gene matches: 7. Germline loops: CDR1 MDHEN, CDR2 SYDVKM. Here the CDR3 reads CASSPGGTSGYNEQFF. The CDR3 region has the DNA TGTGCCAGCAGCCCGGGAGGGACTAGCGGCTACAATGAGCAGTTCTTC.

A note on this clone: This sample includes further DNA sequences coding for the same CDR3. The rearrangement uses TRBV9 and TRBJ2-1, with D hard to call. CDR3 length: 14 amino acids. The germline gives CDR1 SGDLS, CDR2 YYNGEE. Trimming took 0 bases from V and 3 from J, leaving 7 bases between them. The CDR3 loop reads CASSVGPNYNEQFF. The CDR3 bases are TGTGCCAGCAGCGTAGGACCTAACTACAATGAGCAGTTCTTC.

The V and J genes are TRBV7-9 and TRBJ2-5, with D perhaps matching TRBD2 (6 bases). CDR3 length equals 16 residues. The V gene's germline CDR1 is SEHNR and CDR2 FQNEAQ (reference sequence). Trimming took 3 bases from V and 7 from J, leaving 21 bases between them. Here the CDR3 reads CASSFPELAPFGTQYF. The DNA of the CDR3 is TGTGCCAGCAGCTTCCCGGAGCTAGCGCCCTTTGGGACCCAGTACTTC.

The gene calls are TRBV6-1 and TRBJ1-5, with D uncertain. This CDR3 contains 14 residues. V dropped 7 bases and J dropped 4 bases, with 14 bases sitting between them. The germline V gene encodes CDR1 MNHNS and CDR2 SASEGT. The CDR3, as DNA: TGTGCCAGCACTCCACGCGGTCCGAATCAGCCCCAGCATTTT. It encodes CASTPRGPNQPQHF.

The rearrangement joins TRBV7-9 to TRBJ2-1; 8 nucleotides match TRBD2. V lost 4 bases, J lost 2 bases, and 10 bases stayed unmatched. The CDR3 is 17 amino acids. In germline, CDR1 is SEHNR, CDR2 FQNEAQ (reference sequence). CDR3 bases: TGTGCCAGCAGCTCCCTGGTAGCGGGAAGTACCTACAATGAGCAGTTCTTC. Translated, it gives CASSSLVAGSTYNEQFF.

The chain joins TRBV15 to TRBJ2-3; 9 nucleotides match TRBD2. The CDR3 covers 17 residues. The V gene's germline CDR1 is LNHNV and CDR2 YYDKDF (reference sequence). Trimming took 0 bases from V and 5 from J; bases not matched to a gene: 9. The CDR3 spells CATSRDGLAGVGDTQYF. The CDR3 region has the DNA TGTGCCACCAGCAGAGATGGTTTAGCGGGGGTAGGAGATACGCAGTATTTT.

The J gene is TRBJ2-1, the V gene TRBV7-2; a possible D gene is TRBD2 (5 bases). Germline V gives CDR1 SGHTA, CDR2 FQGNSA. The CDR3 runs to 12 residues. Trimming removed 4 bases at V and 9 bases at J, with 10 bases between. This chain's CDR3 is CASSSDSFEQFF. CDR3 bases: TGTGCCAGCAGCTCGGACTCTTTTGAGCAGTTCTTC.